This TCR beta chain was retrieved from a study of T-cell memory formation after mild COVID-19. TCR alpha and TCR beta cDNA libraries carrying sample barcodes and UMIs were produced by 5'RACE using constant-segment primers. Using its own MiXCR run on the 5' RACE reads, TCRdb lists one record per CDR3 protein. Found here are about 350,000 distinct CDR3 sequences, approximately 14% of them singletons; the top ten hold 22%. V was pared by 4 bases and J by 8 bases, with 21 bases between. The CDR3 runs to 15 residues. In germline, CDR1 is SGDLS, CDR2 YYNGEE. Findings and limits, study-wide: CD4/CD8 balance held among clones contracting day 15 to 85, and later expanders leaned CD4+. CD4+ contracting clones lay mainly in CM and EM, CD8+ ones in EMRA.

As to this clonotype: Its target is not known.

The TCR sequence derives from a man younger than 30 who had mild COVID-19 (a few samples of this study predate the infection). Cell type and time point are not known. The V and J genes are TRBV9 and TRBJ1-2; possibly TRBD1 for D (6 bases). The sample taken for sequencing was PBMCs or a T cell subset sorted from them (not recorded which). CDR3: CASSSKVQGMGGYTF. In DNA form, the CDR3 reads TGTGCCAGCAGCTCCAAGGTCCAGGGGATGGGAGGCTACACCTTC.